Each of the 8 T cell receptor beta chains below was sequenced from the same sample in a study of blood T cell repertoires in COVID-19 (TCRdb year 2020). Libraries were constructed by the immunoSEQ multiplex PCR assay. TCRdb carries this immuneACCESS record with in-frame sequences only. Its versions omit some clonotypes, under half of them owing to an unresolved V gene in the studies checked, with the rest unexplained. The sample yields roughly 500,000 clones; approximately 85% were counted once. The biggest ten clones account for approximately 3% of the sample. The sample consisted of peripheral blood. All receptors derive from a human donor in a cohort sampled during active COVID-19.

The rearrangement uses TRBV10-3 and TRBJ2-7; D uncertain. The germline V and J ends were trimmed by 0 bases and 1 base, with 10 bases remaining between them. CDR1 and CDR2 (germline): ENHRY, SYGVKD. The CDR3 spans 15 residues. The CDR3 DNA reads TGTGCCATCAGTGAGTCTTCAGGTGGATCCTACGAGCAGTACTTC. It is translated as CAISESSGGSYEQYF.

The gene calls are TRBV9 and TRBJ2-1; 9 bases are shared with TRBD2. CDR1 and CDR2 from the germline V gene are SGDLS and YYNGEE. This CDR3 spans 16 amino acids. Trimming cost V 4 bases and J 6 bases; bases outside gene matches: 11. CDR3: CASSPYIAGASNEQFF. In nucleotides, the CDR3 is TGTGCCAGCAGCCCTTACATAGCGGGAGCGAGCAATGAGCAGTTCTTC. Drawing the rest from reference TRBV9 and TRBJ2-1, the complete variable domain is DSGVTQTPKHLITATGQRVTLRCSPRSGDLSVYWYQQSLDQGLQFLIQYYNGEERAKGNILERFSAQQFPDLHSELNLSSLELGDSALYFCASSPYIAGASNEQFFGPGTRLTVL.

This chain joins TRBV2 and TRBJ2-3; maybe TRBD1 (6 bases). V lost 5 bases to trimming and J lost 2 bases, with 11 bases between them. Germline V gene sequence: CDR1 SNHLY, CDR2 FYNNEI. CDR3 length: 14 residues. This chain's CDR3 is CASSPDRYTDTQYF. CDR3 DNA sequence: TGTGCCAGCAGTCCCGACAGGTACACAGATACGCAGTATTTT.

The V call is TRBV7-9, the J call TRBJ2-3; weak D call: TRBD1 (5 bases). Trimming took off 2 bases at V and 5 bases at J, with 11 bases between the two ends. Germline CDR1 is SEHNR and CDR2 is FQNEAQ (reference sequence). The CDR3 runs 14 residues. The CDR3 is CASSLSQGLDTQYF. For the CDR3, the DNA is TGTGCCAGCAGCTTATCCCAGGGTCTAGATACGCAGTATTTT.

This clone was seen a handful of times. This chain connects TRBV27 to TRBJ2-7; TRBD2 might be the D (5 bases). V was shortened by 5 bases and J by 6 bases, with 14 bases between the two germline ends. CDR3 length: 13 amino acids. Germline V gene sequence: CDR1 MNHEY, CDR2 SMNVEV (reference sequence). CDR3: CASSTISRAEQYF. The CDR3 nucleotides read TGTGCCAGCAGTACTATTTCGAGGGCCGAGCAGTACTTC.

This clone was detected only a few times. This chain links TRBV19 with TRBJ2-7; 7 bases are shared with TRBD2. V lost 5 bases and J lost 2; bases outside the gene matches: 6. This CDR3 has 14 amino acids. Germline loops: CDR1 LNHDA, CDR2 SQIVND (reference sequence). The CDR3 sequence: CASSPTSGAYEQYF. Written as DNA, the CDR3 is TGTGCCAGTAGTCCGACGAGCGGGGCCTACGAGCAGTACTTC.

The chain carries TRBV19 and TRBJ2-7; possibly TRBD1 for D (6 bases). Germline assignment: CDR1 LNHDA and CDR2 SQIVND (reference sequence). The CDR3 loop spans 13 amino acids. Trimming stripped 3 bases from V and 3 bases from J, with 9 bases between. This chain's CDR3 is CASSMQGSYEQYF. In DNA, the CDR3 is TGTGCCAGTAGTATGCAGGGGAGCTACGAGCAGTACTTC. The entire variable domain, with the rest obtained from reference TRBV19 and TRBJ2-7, is as follows: DGGITQSPKYLFRKEGQNVTLSCEQNLNHDAMYWYRQDPGQGLRLIYYSQIVNDFQKGDIAEGYSVSREKKESFPLTVTSAQKNPTAFYLCASSMQGSYEQYFGPGTRLTVT.

The J gene is TRBJ2-2, the V gene TRBV2; D gene ambiguous. Germline CDR1 and CDR2: SNHLY and FYNNEI. V was trimmed by 6 bases and J by 1 base, leaving 3 bases between them. This CDR3 contains 12 residues. CDR3 region: CASSWNTGELFF. The DNA of the CDR3 is TGTGCCAGCAGCTGGAACACCGGGGAGCTGTTTTTT.